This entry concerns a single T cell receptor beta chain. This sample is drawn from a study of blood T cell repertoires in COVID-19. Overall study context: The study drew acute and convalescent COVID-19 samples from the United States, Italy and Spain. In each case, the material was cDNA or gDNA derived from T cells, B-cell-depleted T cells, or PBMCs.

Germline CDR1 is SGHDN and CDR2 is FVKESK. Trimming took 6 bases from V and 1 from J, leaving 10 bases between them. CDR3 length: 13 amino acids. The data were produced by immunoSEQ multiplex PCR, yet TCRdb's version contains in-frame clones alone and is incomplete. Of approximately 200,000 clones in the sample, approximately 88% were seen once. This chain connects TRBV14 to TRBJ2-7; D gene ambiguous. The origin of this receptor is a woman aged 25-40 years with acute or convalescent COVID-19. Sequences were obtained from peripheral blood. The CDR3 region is CASSPIVSYEQYF. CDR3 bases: TGTGCCAGCAGTCCTATTGTATCCTACGAGCAGTACTTC.